Presented here are 28 T cell receptor beta chains from one specimen sequenced in a study of blood T cell repertoires in COVID-19. Assay: immunoSEQ multiplex PCR; the TCRdb copy retains only in-frame clones and omits some. The table has some 110,000 clones, 82% seen once. Source material: peripheral blood. These receptors were taken from a man between 65 and 80 years old with acute or convalescent COVID-19.

The rearrangement joins TRBV25-1 to TRBJ1-4; no definite D call. V lost 10 bases and J lost 3, with 18 bases in between. The CDR3 consists of 15 residues. Looked up from germline, CDR1 is MGHDK and CDR2 is SYGVNS. The CDR3 nucleotides are TGTGCCAACACCGAAGCAGGCGAAGCTAATGAAAAACTGTTTTTT. It yields the protein CANTEAGEANEKLFF. Variable domain in full (rest from reference TRBV25-1 and TRBJ1-4): EADIYQTPRYLVIGTGKKITLECSQTMGHDKMYWYQQDPGMELHLIHYSYGVNSTEKGDLSSESTVSRIRTEHFPLTLESARPSHTSQYLCANTEAGEANEKLFFGSGTQLSVL.

The chain uses TRBV27 and TRBJ2-1; 8 nucleotides line up with TRBD2. Germline-derived CDR1 and CDR2 are MNHEY and SMNVEV (reference sequence). V shed 5 bases, J shed 3 bases, and the junction held 6 bases outside the gene matches. The CDR3 has 15 residues. The CDR3: CASSDGREVYNEQFF. The CDR3 DNA is TGTGCCAGCAGTGACGGGCGGGAGGTCTACAATGAGCAGTTCTTC.

The V call is TRBV4-1, the J call TRBJ2-7; weak D call: TRBD2 (5 bases). The CDR3 is made up of 15 amino acids. Germline V CDR1 and CDR2: MGHRA, YSYEKL. Trimming left V 4 bases short and J 7 bases short, with 20 bases between. This CDR3 is CASSPGVERAREQYF. CDR3 in DNA: TGCGCCAGCAGCCCCGGGGTGGAGAGGGCGAGGGAGCAGTACTTC.

The chain uses TRBV5-1 and TRBJ1-2; 11 nucleotides match TRBD1. Germline V gene lookup returns CDR1 SGHRS and CDR2 YFSETQ. There are 17 residues in the CDR3. The V segment lost 0 bases and the J segment 2 bases; nucleotides outside the gene matches: 6. CDR3 nucleotides: TGCGCCAGCAGCTTGGACCGGACAGGGGGCGGGAACTATGGCTACACCTTC. This encodes CASSLDRTGGGNYGYTF. Variable domain in full (rest from reference TRBV5-1 and TRBJ1-2): KAGVTQTPRYLIKTRGQQVTLSCSPISGHRSVSWYQQTPGQGLQFLFEYFSETQRNKGNFPGRFSGRQFSNSRSEMNVSTLELGDSALYLCASSLDRTGGGNYGYTFGSGTRLTVV.

This clone has more than one count but fewer than ten. This CDR3 is also generated by other DNA sequences in the sample. The chain combines TRBV2 with TRBJ2-7; D is uncertain. The CDR3 contains 12 residues. Germline values: CDR1 SNHLY, CDR2 FYNNEI. Trimming left V 4 bases short and J 4 bases short, with 8 bases between. The CDR3 bases are TGTGCCAGCAGTGGAGAATCGTACGAGCAGTACTTC. The encoded protein is CASSGESYEQYF.

The rearrangement joins TRBV19 to TRBJ1-5; possible D gene TRBD1, 5 bases. Germline V gives CDR1 LNHDA, CDR2 SQIVND (reference sequence). Between the trimmed V and J ends, which lost 5 bases and 4 bases, there was a span of 18 bases. The CDR3 length is 16 residues. The CDR3 here is CASSRPDTIPNQPQHF. DNA of the CDR3: TGTGCCAGTAGTCGCCCGGACACGATCCCGAATCAGCCCCAGCATTTT.

This sequence joins TRBV5-1 and TRBJ2-1; D perhaps matches TRBD2 (7 bases). Trimming stripped 4 bases from V and 8 bases from J, with 13 bases between. The CDR3 length is 13 residues. Germline assignment: CDR1 SGHRS and CDR2 YFSETQ. CDR3 nucleotides: TGCGCCAGCAGCAGGGGGGGTAGCGATGAGCAGTTCTTC. Translating it yields CASSRGGSDEQFF.

The CDR3 DNA follows: TGTGCCAGCAGCTTAGGGCTTGGACAGGGCCTCAGGGGTGGCTACACCTTC. It specifies CASSLGLGQGLRGGYTF. The chain couples TRBV7-2 to TRBJ1-2; 8 positions agree with TRBD1. The germline gives CDR1 SGHTA, CDR2 FQGNSA. Trimming removed 1 base from V and 7 bases from J; junction bases left unmatched: 14. The CDR3 is 17 residues long.

This chain links TRBV5-1 with TRBJ2-2; TRBD1 is a possible D gene (6 bases). The CDR3 has 15 residues. Germline lookup yields CDR1 SGHRS and CDR2 YFSETQ. V was trimmed by 0 bases and J by 6 bases, leaving 12 bases between them. The CDR3 protein is CASSLGSQGPGELFF. In nucleotides, the CDR3 is TGCGCCAGCAGCTTGGGGTCACAGGGTCCCGGGGAGCTGTTTTTT.

Worth noting for this clone: The identical CDR3 is also encoded by other nucleotide sequences in the sample. The chain couples TRBV5-1 to TRBJ2-1; 13 nucleotides align to TRBD2. The V gene end was trimmed by 4 bases and the J gene end by 4 bases; junction bases not matched to a gene: 2. The CDR3 length is 15 residues. The germline CDR1 and CDR2 sequences are SGHRS and YFSETQ. CDR3 DNA sequence: TGCGCCAGCAGCCCGGGACTAGCGGGATACAATGAGCAGTTCTTC. Encoded protein: CASSPGLAGYNEQFF.

Of note for this clone: Other DNA sequences in the same sample also yield this CDR3. The rearrangement links TRBV5-1 to TRBJ1-5; D remains unclear. In germline, CDR1 is SGHRS, CDR2 YFSETQ. V lost 0 bases and J lost 3, with 10 bases in between. The CDR3 covers 15 residues. In DNA, the CDR3 is TGCGCCAGCAGCTTGGACCTCAACTCCAATCAGCCCCAGCATTTT. It codes for CASSLDLNSNQPQHF.

The J gene is TRBJ2-7, the V gene TRBV6-1; 8 nucleotides line up with TRBD2. Germline V gene sequence: CDR1 MNHNS, CDR2 SASEGT. The CDR3 runs to 12 residues. The V segment lost 3 bases and the J segment 6 bases; nucleotides outside the gene matches: 1. The CDR3 nucleotides read TGTGCCAGCAGTGATCTAGCGGGCGAGCAGTACTTC. This encodes CASSDLAGEQYF.

The rearrangement uses TRBV6-5 and TRBJ1-2, with 7 bases fitting TRBD1. V shed 10 bases and J 8 bases; nucleotides not matched to a gene: 10. Germline V CDR1 and CDR2: MNHEY, SVGAGI. The CDR3 spans 12 residues. The CDR3 nucleotides are TGTGCCACGAGACAGGGAGAGACAGGCTACACCTTC. Its protein is CATRQGETGYTF.

V gene TRBV6-6 combines with J gene TRBJ2-4; 8 positions agree with TRBD2. From germline, CDR1 is MNHNY and CDR2 SVGAGI (reference sequence). The CDR3 has 17 residues. V was clipped by 5 bases and J by 1 base; unmatched bases: 10. In nucleotides, the CDR3 is TGTGCCAGCAGTCCCCGGGAGGGGGGGGCCGCCAAAAACATTCAGTACTTC. Its translation: CASSPREGGAAKNIQYF.

The gene calls are TRBV28 and TRBJ1-6; D ambiguous. V was clipped by 6 bases and J by 6 bases, with 15 bases between them. There are 15 residues in the CDR3. Germline CDR1 reads MDHEN; CDR2 reads SYDVKM. The CDR3: CASSLPGVANSPLHF. The DNA for the CDR3 is TGTGCCAGCAGCCTCCCGGGTGTGGCTAATTCACCCCTCCACTTT.

This chain joins TRBV5-1 and TRBJ2-5, with D perhaps matching TRBD1 (6 bases). V lost 4 bases, J lost 4 bases, and 17 bases lay in between. CDR1 and CDR2 (germline): SGHRS, YFSETQ. This CDR3 has 15 residues. CDR3 in amino acids: CASSTRQALGETQYF. For the CDR3, the DNA is TGCGCCAGCAGCACAAGACAGGCCCTGGGAGAGACCCAGTACTTC.

This clone was counted only a few times. CDR3 loop: CSVNLGAGTDTQYF. The DNA for the CDR3 is TGCAGCGTTAATCTTGGGGCGGGCACAGATACGCAGTATTTT. The V call is TRBV29-1, the J call TRBJ2-3; D may be TRBD1 (5 bases). Germline V gene lookup returns CDR1 SQVTM and CDR2 ANQGSEA. This CDR3 is 14 amino acids long. Trimming shortened V by 5 bases and J by 1 base, and 13 bases separated the two germline ends.

The chain links TRBV7-6 to TRBJ1-1, with D maybe TRBD1 (5 bases). V was pared by 0 bases and J by 1 base, with 6 bases between. Germline V gives CDR1 SGHVS, CDR2 FNYEAQ. The CDR3 sequence is 14 residues long. The CDR3 coding sequence is TGTGCCAGCAGCTTAGCGGGGGGGAACACTGAAGCTTTCTTT. Its protein product is CASSLAGGNTEAFF.

The chain has TRBV12-3 or TRBV12-4 and TRBJ1-1; no definite D call. This CDR3 contains 12 residues. Trimming pared 3 bases from V and 11 bases from J, leaving 13 bases between. CDR3 in amino acids: CASSFLASGAFF. In DNA form, the CDR3 reads TGTGCCAGCAGTTTTCTGGCTTCCGGGGCTTTCTTT.

The chain links TRBV10-3 to TRBJ1-1; 9 bases fit TRBD1. This CDR3 contains 13 residues. With 6 bases clipped from V and 7 bases from J, the junction kept 6 bases outside the gene matches. Germline V gene lookup returns CDR1 ENHRY and CDR2 SYGVKD. The CDR3 is CAIRTGGYGEAFF. CDR3 DNA sequence: TGTGCCATCAGAACAGGGGGCTATGGTGAAGCTTTCTTT.

This sequence joins TRBV2 and TRBJ1-5, with D possibly matching TRBD1 (5 bases). The CDR3 length is 14 residues. Germline loops: CDR1 SNHLY, CDR2 FYNNEI. The germline V and J ends were trimmed by 4 bases and 0 bases, with 7 bases remaining between them. The CDR3 DNA is TGTGCCAGCAGTGGACAGATTAGCAATCAGCCCCAGCATTTT. Protein sequence: CASSGQISNQPQHF.

CDR3 protein: CASSEGQGGNEKLFF. CDR3 coding DNA: TGCGCCAGCAGCGAAGGACAGGGAGGTAATGAAAAACTGTTTTTT. The gene calls are TRBV5-1 and TRBJ1-4, with TRBD1 matching over 8 bases. The CDR3 is made up of 15 amino acids. V trimming: 4 bases; J trimming: 4 bases; junction bases outside the gene matches: 6. Looked up from germline, CDR1 is SGHRS and CDR2 is YFSETQ.

A single count supports this clone. The V call is TRBV5-6, the J call TRBJ1-4; TRBD1 might be the D (5 bases). Germline V gene lookup returns CDR1 SGHDT and CDR2 YYEEEE. The V gene lost 4 bases and the J gene lost 0 bases, with 10 bases spanning the gap. The CDR3 covers 15 residues. For the CDR3, the DNA is TGTGCCAGCAGCCAGACAGTTGCAACTAATGAAAAACTGTTTTTT. Protein: CASSQTVATNEKLFF.

The chain combines TRBV7-9 with TRBJ1-5, with 8 bases matching TRBD1. CDR1 and CDR2 (germline): SEHNR, FQNEAQ (reference sequence). J gave up 6 bases and V 4 bases, and 11 bases lay outside the gene matches. This CDR3 contains 16 residues. Here the CDR3 reads CASSSRGQGLGQPQHF. The CDR3 DNA is TGTGCCAGCAGCTCCCGAGGACAGGGCCTCGGTCAGCCCCAGCATTTT.

V is TRBV6-5 and J is TRBJ2-3; D possibly corresponds to TRBD2 (5 bases). Per germline, CDR1 MNHEY and CDR2 SVGAGI. The CDR3 length is 12 residues. V lost 6 bases and J lost 4, with 8 bases in between. CDR3 loop: CASRSGSDTQYF. CDR3 nucleotide sequence: TGTGCCAGCAGATCGGGGTCAGATACGCAGTATTTT.

The chain recombines TRBV9 with TRBJ1-2; D is possibly TRBD1 (6 bases). The CDR3 has 15 residues. V was pared by 3 bases and J by 3 bases, with 15 bases between. Looked up from germline, CDR1 is SGDLS and CDR2 is YYNGEE. DNA of the CDR3: TGTGCCAGCAGCGCATCCAACAGGGTGGACTATGGCTACACCTTC. It yields the protein CASSASNRVDYGYTF.

The chain links TRBV19 to TRBJ1-1; D is undetermined. Germline CDR1 and CDR2: LNHDA and SQIVND (reference sequence). With 2 bases removed from V and 1 base from J, the gap between germline ends came to 5 bases. The CDR3 consists of 13 residues. CDR3 nucleotide sequence: TGTGCCAGTAGTATACGGGGGAACACTGAAGCTTTCTTT. This sequence encodes CASSIRGNTEAFF.

This clone was observed a handful of times. This CDR3 reads CASSYSFQGVYGYTF. The CDR3 DNA sequence: TGTGCCAGCAGTTACTCGTTCCAGGGGGTGTATGGCTACACCTTC. This rearrangement joins TRBV6-5 to TRBJ1-2; 7 bases align to TRBD1. The CDR3 runs to 15 residues. The germline CDR1 and CDR2 sequences are MNHEY and SVGAGI. V lost 0 bases, J lost 5 bases, and 6 bases stayed unmatched.